This T cell receptor (beta chain) is drawn from a study of T cell responses to AZD1222 COVID-19 vaccine. The study, taken as a whole, reports: Spike-specific TCR breadth and depth both grew after two AZD1222 doses. Vaccine-related CD4 TCRs covered spike, predominating at 160-218 and 743-854. The donor group comprised mostly white British people and more females; the analysis possibly underestimated clonal diversity. Repertoires were collected only later (after the peak T cell response had occurred).

Profiled with immunoSEQ multiplex PCR; TCRdb holds only in-frame clones, not every one. The data hold about 150,000 clones, with roughly 87% observed a single time. With regard to this clone: The antigen remains unidentified. The sample has other DNA sequences that encode this CDR3 too.

Sequenced material: peripheral blood, taken 28 days after the second AZD1222 dose. The receptor's source is an adult who received the AZD1222 COVID-19 vaccine.

CDR3 residues: CASSLGGGYTF. The CDR3 coding sequence is TGTGCCAGCAGTTTAGGGGGAGGCTACACCTTC. This chain joins TRBV12-3 or TRBV12-4 and TRBJ1-2; D unclear. V lost 1 base and J lost 8, with 5 bases in between. The CDR3 is 11 residues long.